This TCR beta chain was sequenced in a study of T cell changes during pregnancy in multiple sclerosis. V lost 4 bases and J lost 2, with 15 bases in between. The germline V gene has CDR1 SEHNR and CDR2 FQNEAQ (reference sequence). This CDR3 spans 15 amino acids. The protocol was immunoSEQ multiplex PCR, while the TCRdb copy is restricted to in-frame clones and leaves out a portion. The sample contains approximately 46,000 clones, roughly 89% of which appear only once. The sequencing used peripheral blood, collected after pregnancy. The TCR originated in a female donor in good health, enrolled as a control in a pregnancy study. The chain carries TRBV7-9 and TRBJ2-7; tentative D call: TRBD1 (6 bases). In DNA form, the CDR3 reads TGTGCCAGCAGCTCGACAGGATATACTACCTACGAGCAGTACTTC. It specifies CASSSTGYTTYEQYF.